Listed here are 20 T cell receptor beta chains from one sample, sequenced in a study of blood T cell repertoires in COVID-19. Some clones are missing from TCRdb's copy, which holds only in-frame ones; the method was immunoSEQ multiplex PCR. Altogether over 110,000 clones are present, approximately 87% being singletons, with the ten largest covering 3.9%. Sequencing was done on a sample of PBMCs or T cells enriched from blood (not recorded which). The receptor source for this set is a man between 50 and 59 years old in a cohort exposed to, infected with or recovered from COVID-19 (not recorded which).

This clone was observed a single time. CDR3 loop: CAIRGTGETQYF. CDR3 coding DNA: TGTGCCATCAGGGGGACAGGAGAGACCCAGTACTTC. The rearrangement joins TRBV10-3 to TRBJ2-5; 8 bases are shared with TRBD1. The V gene end was trimmed by 6 bases and the J gene end by 4 bases; junction bases not matched to a gene: 1. From germline, CDR1 is ENHRY and CDR2 SYGVKD. The CDR3 is 12 residues long.

This clone was picked up a small number of times. The chain couples TRBV15 to TRBJ1-2, with TRBD1 matching 8 bases. This CDR3 spans 16 amino acids. J was trimmed by 9 bases and V by 1 base; bases with no gene match: 13. From germline, CDR1 is LNHNV and CDR2 YYDKDF (reference sequence). Here the CDR3 DNA reads TGTGCCACCAGCAGAGCGCCAGGGGGCGGGAGGGGGAGCTACACCTTC. This gives the protein CATSRAPGGGRGSYTF.

V is TRBV5-4 and J is TRBJ2-5; 12 positions match TRBD2. Trimming removed 0 bases from V and 5 bases from J; junction bases left unmatched: 5. The CDR3 has 16 amino acids. The germline CDR1 and CDR2 sequences are SGHNT and YYREEE (reference sequence). The CDR3 is CASSLGSSGRGETQYF. The CDR3 DNA reads as TGTGCCAGCAGCTTGGGATCTAGCGGGAGGGGGGAGACCCAGTACTTC.

In regard to this clone: Other DNA sequences in the same sample also yield this CDR3. The chain links TRBV25-1 to TRBJ2-2; no definite D call. Trimming pared 1 base from V and 2 bases from J, leaving 2 bases between. The length of the CDR3 is 13 residues. Germline values: CDR1 MGHDK, CDR2 SYGVNS. Here the CDR3 DNA reads TGTGCCAGCAGTGAATCTAACACCGGGGAGCTGTTTTTT. Protein product: CASSESNTGELFF. Complete variable domain (other parts from reference TRBV25-1 and TRBJ2-2): EADIYQTPRYLVIGTGKKITLECSQTMGHDKMYWYQQDPGMELHLIHYSYGVNSTEKGDLSSESTVSRIRTEHFPLTLESARPSHTSQYLCASSESNTGELFFGEGSRLTVL.

The chain couples TRBV3-1 (or the pseudogene TRBV3-2) to TRBJ2-7, with a possible D match to TRBD2 (5 bases). The CDR3 contains 13 residues. Germline V gene sequence: CDR1 LGHDT, CDR2 YNNKEL (reference sequence). Trimming cost V 4 bases and J 2 bases, with 9 bases left between them. The chain's CDR3 is CASSRTGTYEQYF. CDR3 nucleotides: TGTGCCAGCAGCCGGACTGGTACCTACGAGCAGTACTTC.

This clone was observed a handful of times. The gene calls are TRBV27 and TRBJ2-1; 9 bases fit TRBD2. V trimming: 4 bases; J trimming: 15 bases; junction bases outside the gene matches: 4. Germline CDR1 reads MNHEY; CDR2 reads SMNVEV (reference sequence). The CDR3 covers 11 residues. CDR3 nucleotides: TGTGCCAGCAGTTCAGCGGGAGGCCCGTTCTTC. Protein sequence: CASSSAGGPFF.

The chain recombines TRBV24-1 with TRBJ2-1; 10 nucleotides agree with TRBD1. This CDR3 region has 15 residues. The germline V gene has CDR1 KGHDR and CDR2 SFDVKD. Trimming removed 6 bases from V and 4 bases from J; junction bases left unmatched: 5. The CDR3 DNA follows: TGTGCCACCAGTCCAGGGACAGGGGATTACAATGAGCAGTTCTTC. As protein: CATSPGTGDYNEQFF.

The rearrangement uses TRBV10-3 and TRBJ2-1, with D possibly matching TRBD2 (6 bases). V shed 5 bases and J shed 7 bases, with 15 bases lying between them. This CDR3 contains 14 residues. CDR1 ENHRY and CDR2 SYGVKD come from the germline V gene. CDR3 region: CAISSRGMGNEQFF. The CDR3 DNA is TGTGCCATCAGTTCCCGGGGGATGGGGAATGAGCAGTTCTTC.

The chain has TRBV7-2 and TRBJ2-1, with D possibly TRBD2 on 5 matching bases. The V and J ends lost 3 bases and 6 bases respectively, with 12 bases between them. Germline V gives CDR1 SGHTA, CDR2 FQGNSA. The CDR3 has 14 residues. The CDR3 protein is CASSFGLLPNEQFF. CDR3 bases: TGTGCCAGCAGCTTTGGACTCTTACCCAATGAGCAGTTCTTC.

V usage is TRBV6-5 and J usage is TRBJ1-2; TRBD1 is a possible D gene (6 bases). CDR1 is MNHEY, CDR2 SVGAGI, per germline. The V end lost 7 bases, the J end lost 7 bases, and 13 bases lay between the germline ends. This CDR3 contains 12 residues. The CDR3 DNA reads TGTGCCAGCACCCTGGACAGCTTTGGCTACACCTTC. It encodes CASTLDSFGYTF.

V usage is TRBV5-1 and J usage is TRBJ1-1; 9 bases map to TRBD1. Unmatched junction bases numbered 3, after V lost 4 bases and J lost 2 bases. The CDR3 sequence is 14 residues long. Germline assignment: CDR1 SGHRS and CDR2 YFSETQ. The CDR3, as DNA: TGCGCCAGCAGCCTTACAGGGGGCAACACTGAAGCTTTCTTT. Translation: CASSLTGGNTEAFF.

The chain uses TRBV5-4 and TRBJ1-2; 11 bases map to TRBD1. V gave up 4 bases and J gave up 7 bases; unmatched junction bases: 15. CDR1 is SGHNT and CDR2 is YYREEE in the germline V gene (reference sequence). This CDR3 comprises 17 residues. The CDR3 loop reads CASSTGQGAQGGLGYTF. As DNA, the CDR3 is TGTGCCAGCAGCACCGGACAGGGGGCTCAAGGGGGTCTTGGCTACACCTTC.

The chain combines TRBV7-9 with TRBJ1-5, with 10 bases matching TRBD1. The CDR3 is 13 residues long. J lost 10 bases, V lost 3 bases, and 3 bases had no gene match. CDR1 is SEHNR and CDR2 is FQNEAQ in the germline V gene (reference sequence). CDR3 sequence: CASSFGTGDPQHF. For the CDR3, the DNA is TGTGCCAGCAGCTTTGGGACAGGGGACCCCCAGCATTTT.

This chain connects TRBV9 to TRBJ2-1; 8 nucleotides agree with TRBD2. This CDR3 comprises 17 residues. Germline CDR1 is SGDLS and CDR2 is YYNGEE. The V segment lost 4 bases and the J segment 7 bases; nucleotides outside the gene matches: 16. Here the CDR3 DNA reads TGTGCCAGCAGCCCGACCGGGACTAGAGGCTCATGGAATGAGCAGTTCTTC. Amino acids: CASSPTGTRGSWNEQFF. Full variable domain (remainder filled in from reference TRBV9 and TRBJ2-1): DSGVTQTPKHLITATGQRVTLRCSPRSGDLSVYWYQQSLDQGLQFLIQYYNGEERAKGNILERFSAQQFPDLHSELNLSSLELGDSALYFCASSPTGTRGSWNEQFFGPGTRLTVL.

V and J are TRBV6-5 and TRBJ2-5; TRBD1 aligns across 9 bases. Germline V CDR1 and CDR2: MNHEY, SVGAGI. The trim removed 5 bases at V and 3 bases at J, leaving 4 bases unmatched. The CDR3 is 14 amino acids. This chain's CDR3 is CASSRRTGEETQYF. The CDR3 nucleotides read TGTGCCAGCAGTCGAAGGACAGGGGAAGAGACCCAGTACTTC.

The V and J genes are TRBV29-1 and TRBJ1-3, with a tentative D call TRBD1 (5 bases). Germline V lookup: CDR1 SQVTM, CDR2 ANQGSEA. The V end was cut by 0 bases, the J end by 3 bases, with 6 bases between. CDR3 size: 13 residues. CDR3 sequence: CSVEEGGGNTIYF. DNA for the CDR3: TGCAGCGTTGAAGAGGGGGGTGGAAACACCATATATTTT.

The chain links TRBV7-9 to TRBJ2-3; no clear D gene. The CDR3 is 13 residues long. Germline CDR1 and CDR2: SEHNR and FQNEAQ (reference sequence). Trimming took off 5 bases at V and 0 bases at J, with 6 bases between the two ends. CDR3 amino acids: CASSPPSTDTQYF. The CDR3 bases are TGTGCCAGCAGCCCCCCTAGCACAGATACGCAGTATTTT. Variable domain in full (rest from reference TRBV7-9 and TRBJ2-3): DTGVSQNPRHKITKRGQNVTFRCDPISEHNRLYWYRQTLGQGPEFLTYFQNEAQLEKSRLLSDRFSAERPKGSFSTLEIQRTEQGDSAMYLCASSPPSTDTQYFGPGTRLTVL.

This chain links TRBV7-9 with TRBJ1-4; D gene unclear. CDR1 is SEHNR and CDR2 is FQNEAQ in the germline V gene (reference sequence). The CDR3 runs to 12 residues. Trimming shortened V by 5 bases and J by 4 bases, and 5 bases separated the two germline ends. The CDR3 spells CASSPINEKLFF. In nucleotides, the CDR3 is TGTGCCAGCAGCCCCATTAATGAAAAACTGTTTTTT.

This clone appeared a single time. The chain recombines TRBV6-2 or TRBV6-3 with TRBJ1-2; weak D call: TRBD1 (6 bases). The CDR3 has 15 residues. Trimming removed 4 bases at V and 3 bases at J, with 15 bases between. Per the germline V gene, CDR1 is MNHEY and CDR2 is SVGEGT. The CDR3 is CASSSRTVGDYGYTF. CDR3 sequence (DNA): TGTGCCAGCAGTTCCCGGACAGTTGGGGACTATGGCTACACCTTC.

This rearrangement joins TRBV6-5 to TRBJ1-2; 7 bases match TRBD1. J gave up 7 bases and V 2 bases, and 7 bases lay outside the gene matches. There are 14 residues in the CDR3. Germline V gene lookup returns CDR1 MNHEY and CDR2 SVGAGI. The CDR3 bases are TGTGCCAGCAGTTACCAGCCAGGGGGTGGTGGCTACACCTTC. This gives the protein CASSYQPGGGGYTF.